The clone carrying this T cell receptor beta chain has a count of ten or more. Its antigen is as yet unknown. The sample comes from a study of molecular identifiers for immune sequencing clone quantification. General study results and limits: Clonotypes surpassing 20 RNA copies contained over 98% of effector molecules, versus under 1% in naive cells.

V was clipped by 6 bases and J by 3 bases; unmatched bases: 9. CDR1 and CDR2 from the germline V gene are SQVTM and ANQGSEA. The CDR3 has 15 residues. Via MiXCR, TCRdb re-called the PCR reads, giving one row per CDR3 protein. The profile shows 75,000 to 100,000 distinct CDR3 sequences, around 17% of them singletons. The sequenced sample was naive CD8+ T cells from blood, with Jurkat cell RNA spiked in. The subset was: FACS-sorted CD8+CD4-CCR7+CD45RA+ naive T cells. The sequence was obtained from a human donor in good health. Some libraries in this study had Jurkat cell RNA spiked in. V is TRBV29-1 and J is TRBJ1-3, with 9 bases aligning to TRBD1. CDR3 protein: CSVKGQGRYGNTIYF. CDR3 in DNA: TGCAGCGTCAAGGGACAGGGACGATATGGAAACACCATATATTTT.